This T cell receptor (beta chain) was sequenced in a study of T cell responses to AZD1222 COVID-19 vaccine. As regards this clone: Its antigen is as yet unknown.

Measured with immunoSEQ multiplex PCR; TCRdb has only the in-frame clones, and not every one. In all, the sample yields 150,000 or so clones. Study outcomes and limitations: None of the repertoires were sampled until the peak T cell response had passed. Unmutated variant regions are reportedly the target of nearly half of TCRs that are spike-specific. The study found vaccine-associated CD4 TCRs spanning spike, dominant at 160-218 and 743-854.

Sequencing used peripheral blood. This clonotype was obtained from an adult in good health.

CDR3 nucleotides: TGTGCCAGCAGTCGGGGGGCGGCTAGCGGTTGGGAGACCCAGTACTTC. It codes for CASSRGAASGWETQYF. The chain recombines TRBV11-2 with TRBJ2-5; the D gene is possibly TRBD2 (7 bases). V lost 6 bases, J lost 5 bases, and 22 bases lay in between. The CDR3 is 16 residues long. Germline V lookup: CDR1 SGHAT, CDR2 FQNNGV. The whole variable domain, remainder taken from reference TRBV11-2 and TRBJ2-5, is EAGVAQSPRYKIIEKRQSVAFWCNPISGHATLYWYQQILGQGPKLLIQFQNNGVVDDSQLPKDRFSAERLKGVDSTLKIQPAKLEDSAVYLCASSRGAASGWETQYFGPGTRLLVL.